Listed here are 26 T cell receptor beta chains from one sample, sequenced in a study of T cell responses to AZD1222 COVID-19 vaccine. Profiling relied on immunoSEQ multiplex PCR, and the TCRdb table lists in-frame clones only, not all of them. Among some 130,000 clones listed, more than 85% were seen once. The sample was peripheral blood, taken on day 0 of AZD1222 vaccination. The receptors come from an adult in good health.

This chain links TRBV5-1 with TRBJ2-2; 7 nucleotides line up with TRBD1. This CDR3 has 14 residues. V lost 4 bases, J lost 2 bases, and 2 bases stayed unmatched. The germline V gene encodes CDR1 SGHRS and CDR2 YFSETQ. In DNA form, the CDR3 reads TGCGCCAGCAGCCGGACAGGTAACACCGGGGAGCTGTTTTTT. Translating gives CASSRTGNTGELFF.

J is TRBJ1-1 and V is TRBV7-3, with D perhaps matching TRBD1 (6 bases). The germline V and J ends were trimmed by 2 bases and 6 bases, with 10 bases remaining between them. Looked up from germline, CDR1 is SGHTA and CDR2 is FQGTGA. CDR3 length: 13 amino acids. CDR3 in DNA: TGTGCCAGCAGCTTAGGACAGCTCTCTGAAGCTTTCTTT. Its protein is CASSLGQLSEAFF.

This chain uses TRBV6-5 with TRBJ2-1, with 12 bases aligning to TRBD1. There are 12 residues in the CDR3. Per the germline V gene, CDR1 is MNHEY and CDR2 is SVGAGI. J was trimmed by 15 bases and V by 5 bases; bases with no gene match: 5. In DNA, the CDR3 is TGTGCCAGCAGTACCGGGACAGGGGGCTCGTTCTTC. Translated: CASSTGTGGSFF.

The rearrangement links TRBV4-2 to TRBJ2-1, with 7 bases lining up with TRBD1. Unmatched junction bases numbered 7, after V lost 1 base and J lost 7 bases. This CDR3 spans 15 amino acids. The germline V gene encodes CDR1 LGHNA and CDR2 YNFKEQ. CDR3 in DNA: TGTGCCAGCAGCCAAGTTGGTGACAGGGTAAATGAGCAGTTCTTC. Protein: CASSQVGDRVNEQFF.

This clone was recorded only once. The J gene is TRBJ2-1, the V gene TRBV11-3, with D unclear. From germline, CDR1 is SGHNT and CDR2 YENEEA. V gave up 3 bases and J gave up 5 bases, with 14 bases separating them. The CDR3 has 15 amino acids. The CDR3 DNA is TGTGCCAGCAGCTTTGCGGCATTGGCTGACAATGAGCAGTTCTTC. This gives the protein CASSFAALADNEQFF.

This clone was seen once. CDR3 sequence: CASSATGGADTQYF. The CDR3 DNA sequence: TGTGCCAGCAGCGCCACGGGAGGGGCAGATACGCAGTATTTT. The V gene is TRBV9, the J gene TRBJ2-3, with 8 nucleotides matching TRBD2. The V and J ends lost 3 bases and 4 bases, in that order; junction bases with no gene match: 4. CDR1 and CDR2 (germline): SGDLS, YYNGEE. This CDR3 spans 14 amino acids.

V and J are TRBV5-1 and TRBJ1-2; TRBD1 is a possible D gene (6 bases). The length of the CDR3 is 15 residues. Germline lookup yields CDR1 SGHRS and CDR2 YFSETQ. V lost 0 bases and J lost 8, with 17 bases in between. In DNA, the CDR3 is TGCGCCAGCAGCTTGGCGGACAGTTCTAAAGCGGGCTACACCTTC. This translates into CASSLADSSKAGYTF.

In DNA form, the CDR3 reads TGTGCCAGCAACGAGGGGCCTGTGAACACTGAAGCTTTCTTT. It encodes CASNEGPVNTEAFF. The chain is built from TRBV6-5 and TRBJ1-1, with D perhaps TRBD1 (5 bases). This CDR3 has 14 residues. Trimming stripped 7 bases from V and 0 bases from J, with 12 bases between. Germline loops: CDR1 MNHEY, CDR2 SVGAGI.

The chain recombines TRBV28 with TRBJ1-4; a weak D match, TRBD1 (5 bases). The germline V gene encodes CDR1 MDHEN and CDR2 SYDVKM. Trimming took off 5 bases at V and 6 bases at J, with 13 bases between the two ends. The CDR3 is 14 residues long. CDR3 protein: CASSITGGHEKLFF. CDR3 DNA: TGTGCCAGCAGTATAACAGGAGGGCATGAAAAACTGTTTTTT.

This rearrangement joins TRBV6-5 to TRBJ1-1, with 11 bases that match TRBD1. Germline CDR1 reads MNHEY; CDR2 reads SVGAGI. The CDR3 is 15 residues long. Losses at the gene ends were 5 bases for V and 4 bases for J; bases not matched to a gene: 6. The CDR3 reads CASSIDGTGGTEAFF. Written as DNA, the CDR3 is TGTGCCAGCAGTATTGACGGGACAGGGGGCACTGAAGCTTTCTTT.

The chain joins TRBV6-5 to TRBJ1-5; D gene ambiguous. The V gene's germline CDR1 is MNHEY and CDR2 SVGAGI. V was cut by 7 bases and J by 4 bases, with 8 bases left in between. CDR3 length equals 12 residues. DNA of the CDR3: TGTGCCAGCATGGAGGCGAATCAGCCCCAGCATTTT. Encoded protein: CASMEANQPQHF.

V and J are TRBV5-4 and TRBJ2-7; 8 nucleotides agree with TRBD1. J gave up 4 bases and V 4 bases, and 7 bases lay outside the gene matches. The CDR3 contains 14 residues. Germline V gene data show CDR1 as SGHNT and CDR2 as YYREEE (reference sequence). The CDR3 protein is CASSALDRAYEQYF. The CDR3 DNA reads TGTGCCAGCAGCGCCTTGGACAGGGCTTACGAGCAGTACTTC. Based on the CDR3 plus reference TRBV5-4 and TRBJ2-7, the full variable domain is ETGVTQSPTHLIKTRGQQVTLRCSSQSGHNTVSWYQQALGQGPQFIFQYYREEENGRGNFPPRFSGLQFPNYSSELNVNALELDDSALYLCASSALDRAYEQYFGPGTRLTVT.

The table lists this clone with a count of one. The gene calls are TRBV24-1 and TRBJ1-2; tentatively, D is TRBD1 (6 bases). The CDR3 is 16 amino acids. Germline CDR1 reads KGHDR; CDR2 reads SFDVKD. The V end lost 3 bases, the J end lost 4 bases, and 17 bases lay between the germline ends. This CDR3 reads CATSDPRGGPLYGYTF. The DNA for the CDR3 is TGTGCCACCAGTGATCCGCGGGGGGGCCCCCTCTATGGCTACACCTTC.

This chain joins TRBV28 and TRBJ1-6, with unresolved D. This CDR3 contains 13 residues. In germline, CDR1 is MDHEN, CDR2 SYDVKM. V shed 7 bases and J shed 5 bases, with 9 bases lying between them. The CDR3 coding sequence is TGTGCCAGCACCCGGGCCAATAATTCACCCCTCCACTTT. Translation gives CASTRANNSPLHF.

The rearrangement links TRBV28 to TRBJ2-1, with 12 bases identical to TRBD2. The CDR3 runs 16 residues. Germline V gene data show CDR1 as MDHEN and CDR2 as SYDVKM. With 5 bases clipped from V and 7 bases from J, the junction kept 9 bases outside the gene matches. The CDR3 DNA reads as TGTGCCAGCAGTGACCAATCTAGCGGGAGGGGAAATGAGCAGTTCTTC. Its translation is CASSDQSSGRGNEQFF.

The table lists this clone with a count of one. This sequence joins TRBV13 and TRBJ2-2; TRBD2 matches at 11 bases. There are 17 residues in the CDR3. Per the germline V gene, CDR1 is PRHDT and CDR2 is FYEKMQ (reference sequence). The ends lost 3 bases at V and 6 bases at J; junction bases unmatched: 9. This chain's CDR3 is CASSLELAGASPGELFF. Here the CDR3 DNA reads TGTGCCAGCAGCTTGGAACTAGCGGGAGCAAGTCCCGGGGAGCTGTTTTTT.

This chain connects TRBV27 to TRBJ1-6; possibly TRBD1 for D (5 bases). V lost 6 bases to trimming and J lost 10 bases, with 13 bases between them. The germline CDR1 and CDR2 sequences are MNHEY and SMNVEV (reference sequence). This CDR3 comprises 13 residues. The CDR3 DNA is TGTGCCAGCAGAGGGGTCCTGAACTCACCCCTCCACTTT. Its translation: CASRGVLNSPLHF.

The chain employs TRBV27 and TRBJ1-5; D is ambiguous. Germline V CDR1 and CDR2: MNHEY, SMNVEV (reference sequence). There are 14 residues in the CDR3. Trimming took 5 bases from V and 5 from J, leaving 13 bases between them. CDR3 DNA sequence: TGTGCCAGCAGTCGATCCCTCAGTGATCAGCCCCAGCATTTT. This encodes CASSRSLSDQPQHF.

The chain employs TRBV10-1 and TRBJ1-1, with D maybe TRBD1 (5 bases). The length of the CDR3 is 14 residues. Germline V CDR1 and CDR2: WNHNN, SYGVQD (reference sequence). The V end was cut by 11 bases, the J end by 5 bases, with 21 bases between. The CDR3 loop reads CAHRAGGRGTEAFF. Written as DNA, the CDR3 is TGCGCCCATCGGGCTGGGGGACGGGGGACTGAAGCTTTCTTT.

Turning to this clone: This specimen includes other DNA sequences encoding the same CDR3. The V call is TRBV5-1, the J call TRBJ1-1; TRBD1 aligns across 8 bases. V gave up 8 bases and J gave up 2 bases; unmatched junction bases: 5. Germline V gene data show CDR1 as SGHRS and CDR2 as YFSETQ. The CDR3 runs 13 residues. The CDR3 loop reads CASNRGGNTEAFF. For the CDR3, the DNA is TGCGCCAGTAACAGGGGGGGAAACACTGAAGCTTTCTTT.

The genes are TRBV9 and TRBJ2-7; D is possibly TRBD2 (6 bases). From germline, CDR1 is SGDLS and CDR2 YYNGEE. V was cut by 8 bases and J by 3 bases, with 15 bases left in between. The CDR3 is made up of 13 amino acids. The CDR3 sequence is CASSAGLGYEQYF. CDR3 DNA sequence: TGTGCCAGTTCTGCGGGGTTGGGCTACGAGCAGTACTTC.

The V gene is TRBV25-1, the J gene TRBJ1-2; TRBD1 agrees at 11 bases. V lost 6 bases to trimming and J lost 4 bases; unmatched junction nucleotides: 10. The CDR3 length is 16 residues. In germline, CDR1 is MGHDK, CDR2 SYGVNS. The DNA for the CDR3 is TGTGCCAGCAGCGGACAGGGGGCTCCTGCCGGCTATGGCTACACCTTC. This sequence encodes CASSGQGAPAGYGYTF.

V usage is TRBV2 and J usage is TRBJ1-1; no definite D call. From germline, CDR1 is SNHLY and CDR2 FYNNEI. CDR3 size: 15 residues. The V gene lost 2 bases and the J gene lost 4 bases, with 14 bases spanning the gap. The CDR3 is CASSESRQGGTEAFF. The CDR3 nucleotides read TGTGCCAGCAGTGAATCCCGACAAGGAGGCACTGAAGCTTTCTTT.

In its sample, this clone was seen once. This sequence joins TRBV5-8 and TRBJ1-4, with a possible D match to TRBD1 (6 bases). CDR1 is SGHTS, CDR2 YDEGEE, per germline. Trimming pared 5 bases from V and 5 bases from J, leaving 16 bases between. The CDR3 spans 15 residues. The CDR3 sequence is CASRAHREWNEKLFF. The CDR3 DNA reads TGTGCCAGCAGGGCCCACAGGGAGTGGAATGAAAAACTGTTTTTT.

CDR3 region: CASSEALRSSYNEQFF. CDR3 DNA sequence: TGTGCCAGCAGTGAAGCGCTGCGGAGCTCCTACAATGAGCAGTTCTTC. The gene calls are TRBV6-1 and TRBJ2-1; D not resolved. The CDR3 totals 16 residues. Trimming pared 0 bases from V and 0 bases from J, leaving 9 bases between. Germline V gives CDR1 MNHNS, CDR2 SASEGT.

The chain is built from TRBV27 and TRBJ2-7; 9 bases map to TRBD2. The CDR3 is 15 residues long. Germline V CDR1 and CDR2: MNHEY, SMNVEV (reference sequence). With V trimmed by 4 bases and J by 3 bases, 7 bases remained unmatched. The CDR3: CASSSSAGGGYEQYF. The DNA of the CDR3 is TGTGCCAGCAGTTCTTCAGCGGGAGGCGGCTACGAGCAGTACTTC.